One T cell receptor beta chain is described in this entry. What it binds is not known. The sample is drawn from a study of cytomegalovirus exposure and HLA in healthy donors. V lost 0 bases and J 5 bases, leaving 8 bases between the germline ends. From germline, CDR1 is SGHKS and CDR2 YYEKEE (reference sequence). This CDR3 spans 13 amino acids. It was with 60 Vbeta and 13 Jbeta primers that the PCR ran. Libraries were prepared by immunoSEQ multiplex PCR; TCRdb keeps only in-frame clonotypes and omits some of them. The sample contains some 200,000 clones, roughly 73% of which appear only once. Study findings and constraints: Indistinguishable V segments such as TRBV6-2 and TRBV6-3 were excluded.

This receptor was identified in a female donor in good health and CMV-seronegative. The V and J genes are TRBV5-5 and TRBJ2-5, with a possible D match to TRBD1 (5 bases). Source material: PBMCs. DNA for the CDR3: TGTGCCAGCAGCTTGGAGGGGCGGGAGACCCAGTACTTC. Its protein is CASSLEGRETQYF.